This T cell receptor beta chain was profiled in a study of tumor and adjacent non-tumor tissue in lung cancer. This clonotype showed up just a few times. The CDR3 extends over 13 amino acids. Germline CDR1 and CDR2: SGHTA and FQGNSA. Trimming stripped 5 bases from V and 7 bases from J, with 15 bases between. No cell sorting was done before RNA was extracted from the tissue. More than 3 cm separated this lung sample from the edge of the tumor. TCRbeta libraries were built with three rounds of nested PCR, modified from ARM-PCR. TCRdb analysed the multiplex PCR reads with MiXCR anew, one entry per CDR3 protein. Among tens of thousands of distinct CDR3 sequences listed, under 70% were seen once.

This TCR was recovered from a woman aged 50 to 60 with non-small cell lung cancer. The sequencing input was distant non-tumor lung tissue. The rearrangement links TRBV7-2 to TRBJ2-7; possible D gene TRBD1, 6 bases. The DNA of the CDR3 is TGTGCCAGCAGCGGGACAAGCGTGCGGGAGCAGTACTTC. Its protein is CASSGTSVREQYF.